This T cell receptor beta chain derives from a study of blood T cell repertoires in COVID-19. Background on the study: Donors in the United States, Italy and Spain gave samples during acute or convalescent COVID-19. PBMCs, B-cell-depleted T cells, or T cells were the source of the cDNA or gDNA that made up the material.

Per the study methods: Reference gene primer amplification in the assay estimated nucleated cell counts. The assay was immunoSEQ multiplex PCR, and TCRdb's table has in-frame clones only and misses some. V, J and clone size are those of that table, while D and trimming were read from the DNA. The sample has 350,000 to 450,000 clones; approximately 88% are singletons. The CDR3 extends over 14 amino acids. Trimming removed 5 bases at V and 1 base at J, with 11 bases between. The V gene's germline CDR1 is LNHDA and CDR2 SQIVND (reference sequence). The source of this sequence is a man aged 40-49 years with acute or convalescent COVID-19. V and J are TRBV19 and TRBJ1-1; no firm D call. Material for sequencing was peripheral blood. CDR3 in DNA: TGTGCCAGTAGTCGGGTCGGATCGAACACTGAAGCTTTCTTT. Its protein product is CASSRVGSNTEAFF.